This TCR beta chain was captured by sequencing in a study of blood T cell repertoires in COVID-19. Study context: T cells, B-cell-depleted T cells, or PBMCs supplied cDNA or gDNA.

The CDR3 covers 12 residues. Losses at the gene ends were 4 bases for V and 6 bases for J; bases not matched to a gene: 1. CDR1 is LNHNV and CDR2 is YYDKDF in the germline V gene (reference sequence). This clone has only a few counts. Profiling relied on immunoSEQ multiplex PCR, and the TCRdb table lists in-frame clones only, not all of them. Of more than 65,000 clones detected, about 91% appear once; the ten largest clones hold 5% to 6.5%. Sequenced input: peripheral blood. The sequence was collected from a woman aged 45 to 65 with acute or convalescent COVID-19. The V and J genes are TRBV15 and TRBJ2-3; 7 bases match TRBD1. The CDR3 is CATSKQGDTQYF. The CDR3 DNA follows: TGTGCCACCAGCAAACAGGGGGATACGCAGTATTTT.